A selection of T cell receptor beta chains follows, all from one sample in a study of tumor-infiltrating lymphocytes in localized non-small cell lung cancer. Produced via immunoSEQ multiplex PCR; TCRdb's table is partial and in-frame only. The sample lists approximately 13,000 clones; 68% were seen once. The sample consisted of lung tumor tissue. These TCRs come from a human donor with non-small cell lung cancer. CDR3s include the opening cysteine and the closing phenylalanine or tryptophan. D genes are given only for firm matches. Rows may omit the clone size; those that give it use once, few, many or a size class.

V	size	D	J	DNA	CDR3
TRBV13	NA	TRBD2	TRBJ2-1	TGTGCCAGCAGCCCTCCCCCGGGAGGGCCGGTGAATGAGCAGTTCTTC	CASSPPPGGPVNEQFF
TRBV4-1	NA	TRBD1	TRBJ1-2	TGCGCCAGCAGCGACCGGGACAGGAAAGCTAACTATGGCTACACCTTC	CASSDRDRKANYGYTF
TRBV7-9	NA	NA	TRBJ1-5	TGTGCCAGCAGCTTAACGGGGGGTAGTCAGCCCCAGCATTTT	CASSLTGGSQPQHF
TRBV6-5	NA	NA	TRBJ2-3	TGTGCCAGCAGTTACCCCACAGATACGCAGTATTTT	CASSYPTDTQYF
TRBV7-8	few	NA	TRBJ1-3	TGTGCCAGCAGCTTGAGCCGGGACCTTGGAAACACCATATATTTT	CASSLSRDLGNTIYF
TRBV7-6	NA	TRBD2	TRBJ2-1	TGTGCCAGCAGCGCACGGAGCGGGGGGTACAATGAGCAGTTCTTC	CASSARSGGYNEQFF
TRBV5-1	NA	NA	TRBJ2-6	TGCGCCAGCAGCTTGGAGGGTACTCCCTCTGGGGCCAACGTCCTGACTTTC	CASSLEGTPSGANVLTF
TRBV7-8	medium-sized	TRBD1	TRBJ2-7	TGTGCCAGCAGCTTCACCGGGACAGGGACCGAGCAGTACTTC	CASSFTGTGTEQYF
TRBV4-1	NA	NA	TRBJ2-1	TGCGCCAGCAGCCCCGGAATTAGCTCCTACAATGAGCAGTTCTTC	CASSPGISSYNEQFF
TRBV18	NA	NA	TRBJ2-7	TGTGCCAGCTCACCGAGCGGGACAATCTCCTACGAGCAGTACTTC	CASSPSGTISYEQYF
TRBV5-1	NA	NA	TRBJ1-2	TGCGCCAGCAGCTTTTCGACTCTTGCGTCTAACTATGGCTACACCTTC	CASSFSTLASNYGYTF
TRBV2	NA	NA	TRBJ2-7	TGTGCCAGCAGTGAACCGGAGAACTACGAGCAGTACTTC	CASSEPENYEQYF
TRBV7-1	NA	TRBD1	TRBJ2-7	TGTGCCAGCAGCCACAGGGGATCCTACGAGCAGTACTTC	CASSHRGSYEQYF
TRBV7-2	NA	NA	TRBJ1-4	TGTGCCAGCAGCCCAGCCGGGCCGAATGAAAAACTGTTTTTT	CASSPAGPNEKLFF
TRBV19	NA	NA	TRBJ1-1	TGTGCCAGTAGGCCTCTGGGGAGTACGAACACTGAAGCTTTCTTT	CASRPLGSTNTEAFF
TRBV7-2	NA	NA	TRBJ2-6	TGTGCCAGCAGCCCGGGCGGGGCCAACGTCCTGACTTTC	CASSPGGANVLTF
TRBV11-2	NA	NA	TRBJ1-3	TGTGCCAGCAGCTCTATCGTTGCAGGGGAACTCACTGGAAACACCATATATTTT	CASSSIVAGELTGNTIYF
TRBV5-1	NA	NA	TRBJ1-3	TGCGCCAGCAGTGGGGGATCCTCGTCCTCTGGAAACACCATATATTTT	CASSGGSSSSGNTIYF
TRBV7-9	NA	TRBD2	TRBJ2-1	TGTGCCAGCAGCTGGACTAGCGGAAATGAGCAGTTCTTC	CASSWTSGNEQFF
TRBV5-6	NA	NA	TRBJ2-5	TGTGCCAGCAGCTTTTTGGCGCTTCAAGAGACCCAGTACTTC	CASSFLALQETQYF
TRBV7-2	few	TRBD2	TRBJ2-1	TGTGCCAGCAGCTCCGGACTAGCCAGGAAGGAGCAGTTCTTC	CASSSGLARKEQFF
TRBV4-3	NA	NA	TRBJ2-3	TGCGCCAGCAGCCAAGAAGGGGGTACAGTCGCAGATACGCAGTATTTT	CASSQEGGTVADTQYF
TRBV29-1	NA	NA	TRBJ1-2	TGCAGCGTTGAAGAACGGAAGGGCATGACCTATGGCTACACCTTC	CSVEERKGMTYGYTF
TRBV7-8	NA	NA	TRBJ1-1	TGTGCCAGCAGCTCTGATTCTAACACTGAAGCTTTCTTT	CASSSDSNTEAFF
TRBV6-5	once	NA	TRBJ2-6	TGTGCCAGCAGTTGGGACGTCTCTGGGGCCAACGTCCTGACTTTC	CASSWDVSGANVLTF
TRBV30	medium-sized	NA	TRBJ2-2	TGTGCCTGGACCCCCACCGGGGAGCTGTTTTTT	CAWTPTGELFF
TRBV12-5	NA	NA	TRBJ2-3	TGTGCTAGTGTTTGGGGAGCGACAGATACGCAGTATTTT	CASVWGATDTQYF
TRBV7-2	few	NA	TRBJ2-7	TGTGCCAGCAGCCCTGGGGGGACAGTGGCCTACGAGCAGTACTTC	CASSPGGTVAYEQYF
TRBV7-9	few	TRBD1	TRBJ1-2	TGTGCCAGCAGCTTAGCGGGACAGGGGAGCTATGGCTACACCTTC	CASSLAGQGSYGYTF
TRBV5-6	NA	TRBD1	TRBJ1-1	TGTGCCAGCAGCGCGGGACAGGGGTGGACGAACACTGAAGCTTTCTTT	CASSAGQGWTNTEAFF
TRBV2	NA	NA	TRBJ1-4	TGTGCCAGCAGCGAACAGCGGTCAAGGGATGAAAAACTGTTTTTT	CASSEQRSRDEKLFF
TRBV28	NA	NA	TRBJ2-2	TGTGCCAGCACTACCACGAACACCGGGGAGCTGTTTTTT	CASTTTNTGELFF
TRBV30	NA	NA	TRBJ1-1	TGTGCCTGGAGTCCCCGCCTGCTGCGGACAGTATATATGAACACTGAAGCTTTCTTT	CAWSPRLLRTVYMNTEAFF
TRBV2	once	NA	TRBJ2-1	TGTGCCAGCAGTGTGGACCAGTGGAATGAGCAGTTCTTC	CASSVDQWNEQFF
TRBV7-9	NA	TRBD1	TRBJ2-7	TGTGCCAGCAGCCCCCGGGGACAGGGCCCGTTTAGCTCCTACGAGCAGTACTTC	CASSPRGQGPFSSYEQYF
TRBV5-1	NA	TRBD2	TRBJ2-1	TGCGCCAGCAGCCACGGAGCGGGAGGGCCCTACAATGAGCAGTTCTTC	CASSHGAGGPYNEQFF
TRBV11-2	NA	NA	TRBJ1-1	TGTGCCAGCAGCTTAGCGAGCGGTGTAGCTTTCTTT	CASSLASGVAFF
TRBV27	NA	NA	TRBJ2-1	TGTGCCAGCAGCCTCCGCTACGGGTACAATGAGCAGTTCTTC	CASSLRYGYNEQFF
TRBV7-2	NA	NA	TRBJ2-7	TGTGCCAGCAGCCGTTACATGAGCTCCTACGAGCAGTACTTC	CASSRYMSSYEQYF
TRBV29-1	few	NA	TRBJ2-6	TGCAGCGTTAGGTGGGACTCTGGGGCCAACGTCCTGACTTTC	CSVRWDSGANVLTF
TRBV29-1	NA	NA	TRBJ1-2	TGCAGCGTTTCTGGCACCAACTATGGCTACACCTTC	CSVSGTNYGYTF
TRBV15	NA	NA	TRBJ2-4	TGTGCCACCAGCAGAGATGCTAGCAGAAACATTCAGTACTTC	CATSRDASRNIQYF
TRBV4-1	NA	NA	TRBJ1-5	TGCGCCAGCAGCCAAGATTTACAGGGTGGCCAGCCCCAGCATTTT	CASSQDLQGGQPQHF
TRBV19	NA	NA	TRBJ2-3	TGTGCCAGTAGTATAAAGCGGGCTAACACAGATACGCAGTATTTT	CASSIKRANTDTQYF
TRBV12-5	NA	TRBD1	TRBJ2-7	TGTGCTAGTGGTTTTACCCGGGACAGGTCCTACGAGCAGTACTTC	CASGFTRDRSYEQYF
TRBV5-1	NA	TRBD2	TRBJ2-2	TGCGCCAGCAGCTTGGCCCTTCTAGCGGGTCCGAACACCGGGGAGCTGTTTTTT	CASSLALLAGPNTGELFF
TRBV9	NA	NA	TRBJ2-2	TGTGCCAGCAGCCACAACACCGGGGAGCTGTTTTTT	CASSHNTGELFF
TRBV10-3	NA	NA	TRBJ2-5	TGTGCCATCAGTGAGTCGCGGCAAGCCAGGGGAGAGACCCAGTACTTC	CAISESRQARGETQYF
TRBV5-1	NA	TRBD1	TRBJ2-7	TGCGCCAGCAGCTACGGGACAGGTGCCTCCTACGAGCAGTACTTC	CASSYGTGASYEQYF
TRBV6-4	NA	NA	TRBJ2-7	TGTGCCAGCAATCGGGTAGACTACGAGCAGTACTTC	CASNRVDYEQYF
TRBV25-1	NA	NA	TRBJ2-7	TGTGCCAGCAGTGCCAACGACCGTTACGAGCAGTACTTC	CASSANDRYEQYF
TRBV29-1	few	TRBD1	TRBJ1-1	TGCAGCGCCGAGGACAGGGTAAACACTGAAGCTTTCTTT	CSAEDRVNTEAFF
TRBV30	NA	NA	TRBJ1-2	TGTGCCTGGAGTCTTGATTATGGCTACACCTTC	CAWSLDYGYTF
TRBV29-1	once	NA	TRBJ2-7	TGCAGCGTCTCGCGGGTAGAAGAAGCCGAGCAGTACTTC	CSVSRVEEAEQYF
TRBV6-5	once	TRBD1	TRBJ1-5	TGTGCCAGCAGTCCGGACAGGGGCAATCAGCCCCAGCATTTT	CASSPDRGNQPQHF
TRBV7-2	few	TRBD1	TRBJ2-1	TGTGCCAGCAGCATGGGACAGGGCTACTACAATGAGCAGTTCTTC	CASSMGQGYYNEQFF
TRBV18	NA	NA	TRBJ1-1	TGTGCCAGCTCACACGTTTTGAGGGGGGGTGACACTGAAGCTTTCTTT	CASSHVLRGGDTEAFF
TRBV2	NA	NA	TRBJ1-4	TGTGCCAGCAGCCAGGAAATTCAGGGACTTAATGAAAAACTGTTTTTT	CASSQEIQGLNEKLFF
TRBV5-6	NA	TRBD2	TRBJ2-7	TGTGCCAGCAGCTTGAGCGGGGGAAGTTCCGAGCAGTACTTC	CASSLSGGSSEQYF